The 13 T cell receptor beta chains below all came from one sample that was sequenced in a study of blood T cell repertoires in COVID-19. Libraries were prepared by immunoSEQ multiplex PCR; TCRdb keeps only in-frame clonotypes and omits some of them. Of 300,000 to 350,000 clones in the sample, roughly 88% were seen once. Material for sequencing was PBMCs or T cells enriched from blood (not recorded which). These receptors all come from a man aged 25-45 years who had recovered from COVID-19.

This clone was detected only a few times. This sequence joins TRBV4-1 and TRBJ1-2, with 8 bases lining up with TRBD1. Germline values: CDR1 MGHRA, CDR2 YSYEKL. J lost 3 bases, V lost 2 bases, and 8 bases had no gene match. There are 16 residues in the CDR3. The CDR3 region has the DNA TGCGCCAGCAGCCAATATGACACAGGGGGTGACTATGGCTACACCTTC. Its translation is CASSQYDTGGDYGYTF.

The CDR3 here is CASSIGGLAGYNEQFF. Here the CDR3 DNA reads TGTGCCAGTAGTATAGGAGGGCTAGCGGGATACAATGAGCAGTTCTTC. The rearrangement links TRBV19 to TRBJ2-1; 9 bases agree with TRBD2. Germline CDR1 and CDR2: LNHDA and SQIVND (reference sequence). The trim removed 1 base at V and 4 bases at J, leaving 5 bases unmatched. CDR3 length equals 16 residues.

The chain uses TRBV7-8 and TRBJ1-2; D gene unclear. There are 14 residues in the CDR3. The germline CDR1 and CDR2 sequences are SGHVS and FQNEAQ. Deletions cut 0 bases from V and 3 bases from J, with 8 bases between. CDR3 amino acids: CASSLAISDYGYTF. CDR3 sequence (DNA): TGTGCCAGCAGCTTAGCGATCTCGGACTATGGCTACACCTTC.

This clone has only a few counts. V is TRBV2 and J is TRBJ1-6; possibly TRBD1 for D (6 bases). CDR3 length: 13 residues. Germline V gene lookup returns CDR1 SNHLY and CDR2 FYNNEI. The V gene lost 8 bases and the J gene lost 5 bases, with 10 bases spanning the gap. The CDR3 here is CASGHRDNSPLHF. The DNA of the CDR3 is TGTGCCAGCGGGCACAGGGATAATTCACCCCTCCACTTT.

This sequence joins TRBV4-2 and TRBJ1-2, with D possibly matching TRBD1 (5 bases). V shed 2 bases and J shed 8 bases, with 21 bases lying between them. The CDR3 loop spans 16 amino acids. The germline V gene encodes CDR1 LGHNA and CDR2 YNFKEQ. The DNA of the CDR3 is TGTGCCAGCAGCCAAACAAGGCGGGACGATATTTTGGGCTACACCTTC. Its translation is CASSQTRRDDILGYTF.

The rearrangement uses TRBV6-1 and TRBJ1-2; D is uncertain. V dropped 3 bases and J dropped 0 bases, with 8 bases sitting between them. The CDR3 consists of 14 residues. Germline loops: CDR1 MNHNS, CDR2 SASEGT. The CDR3 loop reads CASSDRRTNYGYTF. The CDR3 DNA follows: TGTGCCAGCAGTGATCGGAGGACTAACTATGGCTACACCTTC.

The genes are TRBV12-3 or TRBV12-4 and TRBJ1-5; a possible D gene is TRBD1 (5 bases). The germline V and J ends were trimmed by 4 bases and 8 bases, with 9 bases remaining between them. The CDR3 totals 12 residues. The CDR3 DNA follows: TGTGCCAGCAGTTCCACAGGAAAGCCCCAGCATTTT. It codes for CASSSTGKPQHF.

This chain uses TRBV24-1 with TRBJ2-2; the match to TRBD1 covers 8 bases. V trimming: 4 bases; J trimming: 0 bases; junction bases outside the gene matches: 3. CDR1 is KGHDR, CDR2 SFDVKD, per germline. The CDR3 contains 16 residues. CDR3 sequence reads: CATSEGDRTNTGELFF. The CDR3 region has the DNA TGTGCCACCAGTGAGGGGGACAGGACGAACACCGGGGAGCTGTTTTTT.

The chain couples TRBV7-9 to TRBJ2-5, with 7 bases identical to TRBD1. CDR3 length equals 14 residues. CDR1 and CDR2 from the germline V gene are SEHNR and FQNEAQ (reference sequence). J gave up 5 bases and V 6 bases, and 9 bases lay outside the gene matches. The CDR3 DNA is TGTGCCAGCAGAAAGACAGGGTACGATGAGACCCAGTACTTC. It codes for CASRKTGYDETQYF.

This clone was found once. The genes are TRBV15 and TRBJ2-4; maybe TRBD1 (7 bases). CDR3 length: 17 residues. Per germline, CDR1 LNHNV and CDR2 YYDKDF (reference sequence). Trimming cost V 2 bases and J 0 bases, with 14 bases left between them. CDR3 residues: CATSRTRQGLAKNIQYF. The CDR3, as DNA: TGTGCCACCAGCAGAACTCGACAGGGACTAGCCAAAAACATTCAGTACTTC.

DNA for the CDR3: TGTGCCAGCAGCTTAGATCCGGGAAGCCCCACCACGCAGTATTTT. Translating gives CASSLDPGSPTTQYF. V and J are TRBV11-2 and TRBJ2-3; TRBD2 might be the D (5 bases). The V end was cut by 0 bases, the J end by 9 bases, with 16 bases between. Germline assignment: CDR1 SGHAT and CDR2 FQNNGV. This CDR3 spans 15 amino acids.

This clone was recorded once. This CDR3 reads CASRLGLAAGEQYF. For the CDR3, the DNA is TGTGCAAGTCGCTTAGGACTAGCGGCGGGCGAGCAGTACTTC. The chain is built from TRBV12-2 and TRBJ2-7; the tabulated D call, TRBD2, remains unverified against the DNA. TRBV12-2 is a pseudogene locus. The CDR3 sequence is 14 residues long.

V usage is TRBV4-3 and J usage is TRBJ1-2; 11 bases line up with TRBD1. Germline V CDR1 and CDR2: LGHNA, YSLEER. The CDR3 is made up of 16 amino acids. The V and J ends lost 3 bases and 8 bases, in that order; junction bases with no gene match: 11. The CDR3 reads CASSQRTGGEGGGYTF. The CDR3 bases are TGCGCCAGCAGCCAGAGGACAGGGGGCGAGGGAGGGGGCTACACCTTC.